The 4 T cell receptor beta chains listed next were all sequenced from one sample in a study of OX40 agonist ivuxolimab in advanced cancers. This table comes from immunoSEQ multiplex PCR, and its TCRdb copy is limited to in-frame clones, with some not included. This sample yields tens of thousands of clones, of which 92% are seen a single time; around 25% belongs to the top ten. The input for sequencing was CD4+ or CD8+ T cells sorted from blood, taken in a trial of the OX40 agonist ivuxolimab. These receptors originate from an adult with an advanced solid tumor such as melanoma, head and neck, liver or kidney cancer.

The chain uses TRBV19 and TRBJ2-1, with D unresolved. The V end lost 0 bases, the J end lost 4 bases, and 10 bases lay between the germline ends. This CDR3 has 15 residues. Germline CDR1 is LNHDA and CDR2 is SQIVND (reference sequence). CDR3 residues: CASSIDVDPYNEQFF. CDR3 sequence (DNA): TGTGCCAGTAGTATAGATGTTGACCCATACAATGAGCAGTTCTTC.

This clone was seen once. V usage is TRBV4-2 and J usage is TRBJ2-1; maybe TRBD2 (6 bases). V lost 0 bases to trimming and J lost 0 bases, with 9 bases between them. CDR1 and CDR2 from the germline V gene are LGHNA and YNFKEQ. CDR3 size: 16 residues. CDR3: CASSQETRRSYNEQFF. CDR3 coding DNA: TGTGCCAGCAGCCAAGAGACTAGACGCTCCTACAATGAGCAGTTCTTC.

In regard to this clone: This sample includes further DNA sequences coding for the same CDR3. The chain couples TRBV9 to TRBJ2-2; D call uncertain. The V end was cut by 2 bases, the J end by 7 bases, with 6 bases between. Germline CDR1 and CDR2: SGDLS and YYNGEE. This CDR3 contains 12 residues. The CDR3 here is CASSVGVGELFF. Written as DNA, the CDR3 is TGTGCCAGCAGCGTTGGGGTCGGGGAGCTGTTTTTT.

This clone was detected once. The chain links TRBV5-8 to TRBJ2-7; maybe TRBD2 (5 bases). The CDR3 has 15 residues. The germline V gene encodes CDR1 SGHTS and CDR2 YDEGEE. Trimming pared 5 bases from V and 0 bases from J, leaving 15 bases between. CDR3 sequence: CASRREISDSYEQYF. In DNA form, the CDR3 reads TGTGCCAGCAGAAGGGAAATTAGCGACTCCTACGAGCAGTACTTC.